This TCR beta chain derives from a study of blood T cells in healthy people across ages. The study's findings and limits: Long-lived donors carried more naive CD4+ cells and greater diversity than aged donors. The CMV status of each donor remained undetermined, and this could have confounded shifts in expanded clonotypes. Per million T cells, the diversity of TCR beta decreased roughly linearly as age advanced.

This clonotype was seen at least ten times. What it binds is unknown. PCR was performed a second time for 7 to 11 cycles using a sample-barcoded 5' primer and a J-beta primer mix. The template-switch adaptor was a 5' adaptor with 12 random nucleotides. It tagged each cDNA molecule. TCRdb processed the 5' RACE reads anew with MiXCR; each CDR3 protein has one entry. The sample holds 800,000 to 950,000 distinct CDR3 sequences, around 29% seen once. The same specimen was also included in a second study, on T cells of mothers and their children.

Sequences were obtained from blood. The TCR comes from a middle-aged woman in good health.

CDR3 DNA: TGTGCCAGCAGCGCCACAGGTTACAATGAGCAGTTCTTC. This codes for CASSATGYNEQFF. The J gene is TRBJ2-1, the V gene TRBV2, with D possibly TRBD1 on 5 matching bases. The V end was cut by 6 bases, the J end by 4 bases, with 10 bases between. The CDR3 is 13 amino acids. The germline V gene encodes CDR1 SNHLY and CDR2 FYNNEI.